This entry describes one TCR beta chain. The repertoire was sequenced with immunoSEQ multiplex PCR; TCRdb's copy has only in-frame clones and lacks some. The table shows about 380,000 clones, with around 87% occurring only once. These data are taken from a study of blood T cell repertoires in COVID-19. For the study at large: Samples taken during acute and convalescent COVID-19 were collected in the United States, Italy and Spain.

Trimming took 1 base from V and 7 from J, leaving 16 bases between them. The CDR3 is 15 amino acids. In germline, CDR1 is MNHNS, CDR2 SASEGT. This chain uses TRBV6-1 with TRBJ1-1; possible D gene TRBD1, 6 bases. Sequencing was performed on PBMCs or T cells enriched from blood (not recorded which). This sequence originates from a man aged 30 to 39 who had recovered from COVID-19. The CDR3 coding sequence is TGTGCCAGCAGTGAAGTAAGAAGGACAGACAATGAAGCTTTCTTT. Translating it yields CASSEVRRTDNEAFF.